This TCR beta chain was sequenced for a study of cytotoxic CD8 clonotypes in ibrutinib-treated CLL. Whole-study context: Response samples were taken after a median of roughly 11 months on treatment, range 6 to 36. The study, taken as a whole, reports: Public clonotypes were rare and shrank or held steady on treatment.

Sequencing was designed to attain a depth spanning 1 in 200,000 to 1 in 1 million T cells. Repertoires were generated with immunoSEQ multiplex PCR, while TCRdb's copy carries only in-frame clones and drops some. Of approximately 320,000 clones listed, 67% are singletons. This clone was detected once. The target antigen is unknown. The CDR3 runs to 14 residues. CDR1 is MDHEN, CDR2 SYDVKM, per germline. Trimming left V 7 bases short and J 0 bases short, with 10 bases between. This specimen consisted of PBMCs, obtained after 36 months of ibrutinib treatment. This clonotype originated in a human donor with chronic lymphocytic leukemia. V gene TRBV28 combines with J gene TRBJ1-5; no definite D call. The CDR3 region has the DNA TGTGCCAGCATCGTGGGCCATAGCAATCAGCCCCAGCATTTT. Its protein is CASIVGHSNQPQHF.